The 19 T cell receptor beta chains below come from one sample, sequenced in a study of cytomegalovirus exposure and HLA in healthy donors. The PCR made use of 60 Vbeta and 13 Jbeta primers. Libraries were prepared by immunoSEQ multiplex PCR; TCRdb keeps only in-frame clonotypes and omits some of them. The sample includes about 70,000 clones, approximately 80% of them seen just once. Material: PBMCs. All receptors derive from a girl aged 5-17 years in good health and CMV-seropositive.

The chain employs TRBV2 and TRBJ2-7; D remains unclear. V shed 6 bases and J shed 9 bases, with 12 bases lying between them. Germline values: CDR1 SNHLY, CDR2 FYNNEI. The CDR3 is made up of 11 amino acids. The CDR3 region has the DNA TGTGCCAGCAGCTCCATTAACTTGCAGTACTTC. The encoded protein is CASSSINLQYF.

This clone was seen just once. The V gene is TRBV25-1, the J gene TRBJ2-7; D unresolved. Looked up from germline, CDR1 is MGHDK and CDR2 is SYGVNS. The CDR3 runs 13 residues. V was cut by 6 bases and J by 3 bases, with 12 bases left in between. DNA of the CDR3: TGTGCCAGCAGGGATGACTTCCTCTACGAGCAGTACTTC. This codes for CASRDDFLYEQYF.

This chain links TRBV10-2 with TRBJ2-4; D call uncertain. The CDR3 is 14 residues long. Germline V gives CDR1 WSHSY, CDR2 SAAADI. Between the trimmed V and J ends, which lost 3 bases and 7 bases, there was a span of 13 bases. The CDR3 loop reads CASSESGFGNIQYF. The CDR3 DNA reads as TGCGCCAGCAGTGAATCGGGTTTTGGTAACATTCAGTACTTC.

The chain uses TRBV5-1 and TRBJ1-6, with D hard to call. Germline CDR1 SGHRS, CDR2 YFSETQ. Trimming removed 4 bases from V and 7 bases from J, with 15 bases in between. This CDR3 is 15 amino acids long. CDR3 amino acids: CASSPLPEGNSPLHF. CDR3 coding DNA: TGCGCCAGCAGCCCCTTGCCCGAGGGAAATTCACCCCTCCACTTT.

This clone was seen a handful of times. The chain combines TRBV5-4 with TRBJ1-1; a possible D gene is TRBD1 (5 bases). The CDR3 is made up of 16 amino acids. Germline V lookup: CDR1 SGHNT, CDR2 YYREEE (reference sequence). V lost 0 bases and J 0 bases, leaving 12 bases between the germline ends. CDR3 in DNA: TGTGCCAGCAGCTTGGTTCCGGACAAGCTGAACACTGAAGCTTTCTTT. It translates to CASSLVPDKLNTEAFF. Complete variable domain (other parts from reference TRBV5-4 and TRBJ1-1): ETGVTQSPTHLIKTRGQQVTLRCSSQSGHNTVSWYQQALGQGPQFIFQYYREEENGRGNFPPRFSGLQFPNYSSELNVNALELDDSALYLCASSLVPDKLNTEAFFGQGTRLTVV.

This chain uses TRBV30 with TRBJ1-2; tentatively, D is TRBD1 (6 bases). Germline V gives CDR1 GTSNPN, CDR2 SVGIG (reference sequence). Trimming pared 4 bases from V and 7 bases from J, leaving 31 bases between. The CDR3 has 18 amino acids. The CDR3 coding sequence is TGTGCCTGGAATCGGGCGGGGGAGTGGGGGACATCGACGGCTGGCTACACCTTC. As protein: CAWNRAGEWGTSTAGYTF.

The chain has TRBV6-1 and TRBJ2-1; 8 bases are a match to TRBD2. CDR1 is MNHNS, CDR2 SASEGT, per germline. The ends lost 4 bases at V and 0 bases at J; junction bases unmatched: 2. The CDR3 sequence is 15 residues long. This CDR3 reads CASSGTSTSYNEQFF. CDR3 nucleotides: TGTGCCAGCAGTGGGACTAGCACCTCCTACAATGAGCAGTTCTTC.

The V and J genes are TRBV6-5 and TRBJ2-5; D possibly corresponds to TRBD1 (6 bases). Germline loops: CDR1 MNHEY, CDR2 SVGAGI. The CDR3 sequence is 15 residues long. V lost 2 bases and J lost 3, with 13 bases in between. The CDR3 DNA is TGTGCCAGCAGTTACAGCATCAGGGGAAAAGAGACCCAGTACTTC. Protein product: CASSYSIRGKETQYF.

This clone was detected a few times. This chain joins TRBV7-2 and TRBJ1-4, with TRBD1 matching 7 bases. Germline trimming cut 5 bases from V and 4 bases from J; bases unmatched to any gene: 7. Germline assignment: CDR1 SGHTA and CDR2 FQGNSA. The CDR3 contains 15 residues. The CDR3 bases are TGTGCCAGCAGCCCACGGACAGGCGTTAATGAAAAACTGTTTTTT. Translating gives CASSPRTGVNEKLFF.

The chain uses TRBV18 and TRBJ2-7; TRBD2 matches 8 bases. Germline V lookup: CDR1 KGHSH, CDR2 LQKENI. After removal of 4 bases from V and 4 bases from J, the junction contained 0 bases not matched to a gene. This CDR3 is 12 amino acids long. CDR3 sequence reads: CASSQREYEQYF. The CDR3 DNA follows: TGTGCCAGCTCACAGCGGGAGTACGAGCAGTACTTC.

The chain recombines TRBV6-5 with TRBJ2-7; TRBD1 matches at 8 bases. This CDR3 comprises 13 residues. Per the germline V gene, CDR1 is MNHEY and CDR2 is SVGAGI. J gave up 1 base and V 10 bases, and 6 bases lay outside the gene matches. CDR3 loop: CATLDRESYEQYF. The CDR3, as DNA: TGTGCCACCTTGGACAGGGAATCCTACGAGCAGTACTTC.

This chain uses TRBV4-1 with TRBJ1-6; tentative D call: TRBD1 (6 bases). V lost 0 bases and J 7 bases, leaving 10 bases between the germline ends. Germline assignment: CDR1 MGHRA and CDR2 YSYEKL. This CDR3 spans 15 amino acids. The CDR3 region has the DNA TGCGCCAGCAGCCAAGAGGCAGGGGTCAATTCACCCCTCCACTTT. Translated: CASSQEAGVNSPLHF.

The chain uses TRBV6-5 and TRBJ1-2, with D perhaps TRBD1 (6 bases). In germline, CDR1 is MNHEY, CDR2 SVGAGI. This CDR3 has 14 amino acids. Between the trimmed V and J ends, which lost 0 bases and 8 bases, there was a span of 13 bases. The CDR3 DNA reads TGTGCCAGCAGTTACTCGAAAAAGGGGGGGGGCTACACCTTC. Its protein is CASSYSKKGGGYTF.

This chain links TRBV28 with TRBJ2-6, with D possibly matching TRBD1 (6 bases). The germline CDR1 and CDR2 sequences are MDHEN and SYDVKM. The length of the CDR3 is 16 residues. V lost 5 bases to trimming and J lost 3 bases, with 14 bases between them. Here the CDR3 DNA reads TGTGCCAGCAGTGTACTACAGGGTCATGGGGCCAACGTCCTGACTTTC. Translation gives CASSVLQGHGANVLTF. The full variable domain, completed using reference TRBV28 and TRBJ2-6, is DVKVTQSSRYLVKRTGEKVFLECVQDMDHENMFWYRQDPGLGLRLIYFSYDVKMKEKGDIPEGYSVSREKKERFSLILESASTNQTSMYLCASSVLQGHGANVLTFGAGSRLTVL.

The chain joins TRBV5-6 to TRBJ1-1; D call uncertain. Germline loops: CDR1 SGHDT, CDR2 YYEEEE. The V and J ends lost 4 bases and 3 bases respectively, with 19 bases between them. CDR3 length: 16 residues. In DNA form, the CDR3 reads TGTGCCAGCAGCCAGACCTCGGGTGGTTTGGACACTGAAGCTTTCTTT. It translates to CASSQTSGGLDTEAFF.

The chain employs TRBV6-5 and TRBJ1-3; unclear D gene. The germline CDR1 and CDR2 sequences are MNHEY and SVGAGI. The CDR3 runs 14 residues. Between the trimmed V and J ends, which lost 8 bases and 9 bases, there was a span of 20 bases. The chain's CDR3 is CASAPQTPRSTIYF. The CDR3 coding sequence is TGTGCCAGCGCTCCCCAAACCCCTAGGAGCACCATATATTTT.

V gene TRBV30 combines with J gene TRBJ2-7, with 9 positions matching TRBD1. Germline V gene data show CDR1 as GTSNPN and CDR2 as SVGIG (reference sequence). This CDR3 comprises 17 residues. Germline trimming cut 1 base from V and 1 base from J; bases unmatched to any gene: 11. The CDR3 region has the DNA TGTGCCTGGAGTGCCGACCGGGGACAGGGTTTTTCCTACGAGCAGTACTTC. Its protein product is CAWSADRGQGFSYEQYF.

The chain employs TRBV7-2 and TRBJ2-5; tentative D call: TRBD2 (6 bases). Germline assignment: CDR1 SGHTA and CDR2 FQGNSA. V was shortened by 1 base and J by 5 bases, with 11 bases between the two germline ends. CDR3 length: 14 amino acids. CDR3 region: CASSLVSEGETQYF. Written as DNA, the CDR3 is TGTGCCAGCAGCTTAGTCTCGGAGGGGGAGACCCAGTACTTC.

This clone has a single count. V is TRBV7-9 and J is TRBJ1-5; TRBD1 is a possible D gene (6 bases). Germline-derived CDR1 and CDR2 are SEHNR and FQNEAQ (reference sequence). Trimming removed 4 bases from V and 4 bases from J, with 11 bases in between. The CDR3 extends over 14 amino acids. The CDR3 nucleotides are TGTGCCAGCAGCTCAACAGGGACAAATCAGCCCCAGCATTTT. Its protein is CASSSTGTNQPQHF.